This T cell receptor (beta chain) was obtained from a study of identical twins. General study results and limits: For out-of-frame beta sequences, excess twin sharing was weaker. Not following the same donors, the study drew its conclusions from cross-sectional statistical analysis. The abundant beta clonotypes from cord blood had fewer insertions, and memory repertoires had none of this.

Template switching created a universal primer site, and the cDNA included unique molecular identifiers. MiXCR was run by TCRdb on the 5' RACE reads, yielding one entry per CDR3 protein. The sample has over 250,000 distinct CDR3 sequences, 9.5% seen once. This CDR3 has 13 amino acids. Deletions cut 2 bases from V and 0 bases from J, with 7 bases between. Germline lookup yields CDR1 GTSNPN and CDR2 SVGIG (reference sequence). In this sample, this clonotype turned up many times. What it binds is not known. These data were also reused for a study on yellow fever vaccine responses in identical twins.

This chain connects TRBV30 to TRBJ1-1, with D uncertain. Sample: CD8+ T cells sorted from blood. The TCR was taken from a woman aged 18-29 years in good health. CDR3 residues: CAWSTGLNTEAFF. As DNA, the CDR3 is TGTGCCTGGAGTACGGGTTTGAACACTGAAGCTTTCTTT.